Listed below are T cell receptor beta chains from one sample, sequenced in a study of blood T cell repertoires in COVID-19. Repertoires were generated with immunoSEQ multiplex PCR, while TCRdb's copy carries only in-frame clones and drops some. The table includes around 200,000 clones, 88% detected once. Specimen: peripheral blood. The receptors were sampled from a man younger than 30 with active or convalescent COVID-19. CDR3s include the opening cysteine and the closing phenylalanine or tryptophan. The order of the fields is D gene, V gene, J gene, CDR3 length, clone size, CDR3 DNA, CDR3 protein. A D gene is named only where the DNA matches it firmly. Size is stated for part of the rows, as once, few or many counts, or as a class when the clone is expanded.

d_call: TRBD2; v_call: TRBV4-1; j_call: TRBJ2-5; cdr3_length: 17; clone_size: .; cdr3_nt: TGCGCCAGCAGCCAAGAATTGGGATTAGCGGGAGAAGAGACCCAGTACTTC; cdr3_aa: CASSQELGLAGEETQYF
d_call: .; v_call: TRBV6-1; j_call: TRBJ2-3; cdr3_length: 14; clone_size: .; cdr3_nt: TGTGCCAGCAGTGATGCGCGGGGCACAGATACGCAGTATTTT; cdr3_aa: CASSDARGTDTQYF
d_call: .; v_call: TRBV19; j_call: TRBJ1-6; cdr3_length: 13; clone_size: .; cdr3_nt: TGTGCCAGTACGAGCTCCTATAATTCACCCCTCCACTTT; cdr3_aa: CASTSSYNSPLHF
d_call: TRBD1; v_call: TRBV2; j_call: TRBJ1-4; cdr3_length: 16; clone_size: .; cdr3_nt: TGTGCCAGCAGCGGGGACAGGGTCTCAACTAATGAAAAACTGTTTTTT; cdr3_aa: CASSGDRVSTNEKLFF
d_call: TRBD1; v_call: TRBV3-1/TRBV3-2; j_call: TRBJ2-2; cdr3_length: 16; clone_size: .; cdr3_nt: TGTGCCAGCAGCCAAGAGCTAGGGGGCGTGACCGGGGAGCTGTTTTTT; cdr3_aa: CASSQELGGVTGELFF
d_call: .; v_call: TRBV12-3/TRBV12-4; j_call: TRBJ1-1; cdr3_length: 13; clone_size: .; cdr3_nt: TGTGCCAGCGCGGGACGCAGGTACACTGAAGCTTTCTTT; cdr3_aa: CASAGRRYTEAFF
d_call: .; v_call: TRBV10-2; j_call: TRBJ1-1; cdr3_length: 13; clone_size: once; cdr3_nt: TGCGCCAGCAGAACTACACGCAACACTGAAGCTTTCTTT; cdr3_aa: CASRTTRNTEAFF
d_call: .; v_call: TRBV3-1/TRBV3-2; j_call: TRBJ2-5; cdr3_length: 14; clone_size: .; cdr3_nt: TGTGCCAGCAGCCACGGGACACTTCAAGAGACCCAGTACTTC; cdr3_aa: CASSHGTLQETQYF
d_call: TRBD1; v_call: TRBV5-4; j_call: TRBJ2-3; cdr3_length: 16; clone_size: .; cdr3_nt: TGTGCCAGCAGCAGGGGTCGGGACAGAAGCACAGATACGCAGTATTTT; cdr3_aa: CASSRGRDRSTDTQYF
d_call: .; v_call: TRBV2; j_call: TRBJ2-3; cdr3_length: 14; clone_size: .; cdr3_nt: TGTGCCAGCAGGGGTAGCGCCCGCACAGATACGCAGTATTTT; cdr3_aa: CASRGSARTDTQYF
d_call: .; v_call: TRBV2; j_call: TRBJ2-4; cdr3_length: 14; clone_size: once; cdr3_nt: TGTGCCAGCAGTACGGTGGACAGAGGAAACATTCAGTACTTC; cdr3_aa: CASSTVDRGNIQYF
d_call: .; v_call: TRBV7-9; j_call: TRBJ1-2; cdr3_length: 14; clone_size: once; cdr3_nt: TGTGCCAGCACCTTACTAGGACACGATGAAAGCTACACCTTC; cdr3_aa: CASTLLGHDESYTF
d_call: .; v_call: TRBV30; j_call: TRBJ1-5; cdr3_length: 14; clone_size: .; cdr3_nt: TGTGCCTGGGCCATCGGGGGGAGCAATCAGCCCCAGCATTTT; cdr3_aa: CAWAIGGSNQPQHF
d_call: TRBD1; v_call: TRBV7-8; j_call: TRBJ2-1; cdr3_length: 15; clone_size: .; cdr3_nt: TGTGCCAGCAGCTTATCTGGGACAGGGTCCGATGAGCAGTTCTTC; cdr3_aa: CASSLSGTGSDEQFF
d_call: .; v_call: TRBV7-9; j_call: TRBJ2-3; cdr3_length: 16; clone_size: .; cdr3_nt: TGTGCCAGCAGCTTAGAATGGCCCGTGGAGGCAGATACGCAGTATTTT; cdr3_aa: CASSLEWPVEADTQYF
d_call: .; v_call: TRBV7-2; j_call: TRBJ1-1; cdr3_length: 13; clone_size: .; cdr3_nt: TGTGCCAGCAGCTTCAGTTCGGGGGTGGACGCTTTCTTT; cdr3_aa: CASSFSSGVDAFF
d_call: .; v_call: TRBV19; j_call: TRBJ1-1; cdr3_length: 13; clone_size: .; cdr3_nt: TGTGCCAGTAGTATGCAGGGGCTCACTGAAGCTTTCTTT; cdr3_aa: CASSMQGLTEAFF
d_call: .; v_call: TRBV29-1; j_call: TRBJ1-2; cdr3_length: 14; clone_size: once; cdr3_nt: TGCAGCGTTGCCCTCTGGCGGGGGGACTCTGGCTACACCTTC; cdr3_aa: CSVALWRGDSGYTF
d_call: TRBD1; v_call: TRBV12-3/TRBV12-4; j_call: TRBJ2-7; cdr3_length: 12; clone_size: few; cdr3_nt: TGTGCCAGCAGTTTCGCAACAGGGGAGCTGTACTTC; cdr3_aa: CASSFATGELYF
d_call: .; v_call: TRBV4-2; j_call: TRBJ1-6; cdr3_length: 16; clone_size: .; cdr3_nt: TGTGCCAGCAGCCAAGATGCACAGGGTTGGAATTCACCCCTCCACTTT; cdr3_aa: CASSQDAQGWNSPLHF
d_call: .; v_call: TRBV7-2; j_call: TRBJ2-3; cdr3_length: 14; clone_size: .; cdr3_nt: TGTGCCACCGGCGCGGATGCGAACACAGATACGCAGTATTTT; cdr3_aa: CATGADANTDTQYF
d_call: TRBD1; v_call: TRBV3-1/TRBV3-2; j_call: TRBJ2-7; cdr3_length: 16; clone_size: .; cdr3_nt: TGTGCCAGCAGCCAGACTACCGGGACAGGGGCCTACGAGCAGTACTTC; cdr3_aa: CASSQTTGTGAYEQYF
d_call: TRBD1; v_call: TRBV3-1/TRBV3-2; j_call: TRBJ1-2; cdr3_length: 14; clone_size: .; cdr3_nt: TGTGCCAGCAGCCAAGATGACAGGGGAACTGGCTACACCTTC; cdr3_aa: CASSQDDRGTGYTF
d_call: .; v_call: TRBV6-6; j_call: TRBJ2-3; cdr3_length: 14; clone_size: .; cdr3_nt: TGTGCCAGCAGTTACCCGAATAACGGAGATACGCAGTATTTT; cdr3_aa: CASSYPNNGDTQYF
d_call: TRBD1; v_call: TRBV25-1; j_call: TRBJ1-1; cdr3_length: 15; clone_size: .; cdr3_nt: TGTGCCAGCAGTGGACCCGGGACAGGGAACACTGAAGCTTTCTTT; cdr3_aa: CASSGPGTGNTEAFF
d_call: .; v_call: TRBV21-1; j_call: TRBJ2-3; cdr3_length: 19; clone_size: .; cdr3_nt: TGTGCCAGCAGCATTCCGACTAGCCGAACTACCTTTAGCACAGATACGCAGTATTTT; cdr3_aa: CASSIPTSRTTFSTDTQYF
d_call: .; v_call: TRBV15; j_call: TRBJ1-4; cdr3_length: 13; clone_size: .; cdr3_nt: TGTGCCACCAGCAGAGATAGGGAGACAGGTTATGTTTTT; cdr3_aa: CATSRDRETGYVF
d_call: TRBD1; v_call: TRBV7-9; j_call: TRBJ1-3; cdr3_length: 16; clone_size: few; cdr3_nt: TGTGCCAGCAGCCTCCCACAGGGGGAGGCTGGAAACACCATATATTTT; cdr3_aa: CASSLPQGEAGNTIYF
d_call: TRBD2; v_call: TRBV14; j_call: TRBJ2-5; cdr3_length: 20; clone_size: .; cdr3_nt: TGTGCCAGCAGCCAAGGGCCGACTAGCGGTACTTTCGCGGGAGGAGAGACCCAGTACTTC; cdr3_aa: CASSQGPTSGTFAGGETQYF
d_call: TRBD1; v_call: TRBV9; j_call: TRBJ2-3; cdr3_length: 16; clone_size: .; cdr3_nt: TGTGCCAGCAGCGGCCACAGGGGGCGGACGACAGATACGCAGTATTTT; cdr3_aa: CASSGHRGRTTDTQYF
d_call: .; v_call: TRBV5-1; j_call: TRBJ1-1; cdr3_length: 14; clone_size: few; cdr3_nt: TGCGCCAGCAGCTTGGTACAGCCTGACACTGAAGCTTTCTTT; cdr3_aa: CASSLVQPDTEAFF
d_call: .; v_call: TRBV19; j_call: TRBJ2-1; cdr3_length: 15; clone_size: .; cdr3_nt: TGTGCCAGTAGTATCCATCAAACTAGCTACAATGAGCAGTTCTTC; cdr3_aa: CASSIHQTSYNEQFF
d_call: TRBD1; v_call: TRBV6-6; j_call: TRBJ1-2; cdr3_length: 13; clone_size: few; cdr3_nt: TGTGCCAGCAGCCGGGACAGGGTTTATGGCTACACCTTC; cdr3_aa: CASSRDRVYGYTF
d_call: .; v_call: TRBV5-4; j_call: TRBJ2-1; cdr3_length: 13; clone_size: once; cdr3_nt: TGTGCCAGCAGCTTGTTGTCAGACAATGAGCAGTTCTTC; cdr3_aa: CASSLLSDNEQFF
d_call: .; v_call: TRBV6-5; j_call: TRBJ1-3; cdr3_length: 15; clone_size: .; cdr3_nt: TGTGCCAGCAAATTCCGCCAGGGATCTGGAAACACCATATATTTT; cdr3_aa: CASKFRQGSGNTIYF
d_call: TRBD1; v_call: TRBV6-2/TRBV6-3; j_call: TRBJ1-3; cdr3_length: 15; clone_size: .; cdr3_nt: TGTGCCAGCAGTTCGGCGGGACAGGGATTGCACACCATATATTTT; cdr3_aa: CASSSAGQGLHTIYF
d_call: TRBD1; v_call: TRBV6-2/TRBV6-3; j_call: TRBJ1-4; cdr3_length: 18; clone_size: few; cdr3_nt: TGTGCCAGCAGTTACCACCGGGACAGGGTTTCAACTAATGAAAAACTGTTTTTT; cdr3_aa: CASSYHRDRVSTNEKLFF
d_call: TRBD1; v_call: TRBV7-2; j_call: TRBJ1-6; cdr3_length: 16; clone_size: .; cdr3_nt: TGTGCCAGCAGCTTCCTCCAGGGACAGGGAGGTTCACCCCTCCACTTT; cdr3_aa: CASSFLQGQGGSPLHF
d_call: .; v_call: TRBV7-3; j_call: TRBJ1-6; cdr3_length: 13; clone_size: once; cdr3_nt: TGTGCCAGCAGCCAAACAGATAATTCACCCCTCCACTTT; cdr3_aa: CASSQTDNSPLHF
d_call: .; v_call: TRBV15; j_call: TRBJ2-6; cdr3_length: 16; clone_size: .; cdr3_nt: TGTGCCACCAGCATGGGGTTCGGGGCTGGGGCCAACGTCCTGACTTTC; cdr3_aa: CATSMGFGAGANVLTF
d_call: .; v_call: TRBV6-5; j_call: TRBJ1-1; cdr3_length: 14; clone_size: .; cdr3_nt: TGTGCCAGCATTTCAAAGATGGTGAGCACTGAAGCTTTCTTT; cdr3_aa: CASISKMVSTEAFF
d_call: TRBD2; v_call: TRBV14; j_call: TRBJ2-3; cdr3_length: 17; clone_size: once; cdr3_nt: TGTGCCAGCAGGGGACTAGCGGGAGGGCCGAGCACAGATACGCAGTATTTT; cdr3_aa: CASRGLAGGPSTDTQYF
d_call: TRBD2; v_call: TRBV27; j_call: TRBJ2-7; cdr3_length: 15; clone_size: .; cdr3_nt: TGTGCCAGCAGTTTGGGACTAGCGACCACCTACGAGCAGTACTTC; cdr3_aa: CASSLGLATTYEQYF
d_call: .; v_call: TRBV7-3; j_call: TRBJ2-1; cdr3_length: 14; clone_size: once; cdr3_nt: TGTGCCAGCAGTTTACGAGGAGGGGCCAATGAGCAGTTCTTC; cdr3_aa: CASSLRGGANEQFF
d_call: .; v_call: TRBV19; j_call: TRBJ1-2; cdr3_length: 11; clone_size: once; cdr3_nt: TGTGCCAGTAGGAGAGGGCTTGGCTACACCTTC; cdr3_aa: CASRRGLGYTF
d_call: .; v_call: TRBV5-8; j_call: TRBJ1-5; cdr3_length: 12; clone_size: .; cdr3_nt: TGTGCCAGCAGCGCTATGGATCAGCCCCAGCATTTT; cdr3_aa: CASSAMDQPQHF
d_call: .; v_call: TRBV2; j_call: TRBJ1-5; cdr3_length: 15; clone_size: few; cdr3_nt: TGTGCCAGCAGTTCGACAGACGATCTAGGGCAGCCCCAGCATTTT; cdr3_aa: CASSSTDDLGQPQHF
d_call: .; v_call: TRBV11-2; j_call: TRBJ1-1; cdr3_length: 12; clone_size: .; cdr3_nt: TGTGCCAGCAGCTTTTCCGGGGCTGAAGCTTTCTTT; cdr3_aa: CASSFSGAEAFF
d_call: TRBD1; v_call: TRBV5-6; j_call: TRBJ1-2; cdr3_length: 13; clone_size: .; cdr3_nt: TGTGCCAGCAGCTTAACAGGGGGCGGTGGCTACACCTTC; cdr3_aa: CASSLTGGGGYTF
d_call: .; v_call: TRBV7-7; j_call: TRBJ2-1; cdr3_length: 15; clone_size: .; cdr3_nt: TGTGCTAGCAGCTTAGCCCCCGGGACTCACAATGAGCAGTTCTTC; cdr3_aa: CASSLAPGTHNEQFF
d_call: .; v_call: TRBV6-4; j_call: TRBJ1-1; cdr3_length: 14; clone_size: .; cdr3_nt: TGTGCCAGCAAAAAGGACCCGGCGGGCACTGAAGCTTTCTTT; cdr3_aa: CASKKDPAGTEAFF
d_call: .; v_call: TRBV2; j_call: TRBJ1-4; cdr3_length: 15; clone_size: .; cdr3_nt: TGTGCCAGCAGTGACGGCGGAGCAACTAATGAAAAACTGTTTTTT; cdr3_aa: CASSDGGATNEKLFF